This TCR beta chain was identified in a study of cytomegalovirus exposure and HLA in healthy donors. Overall study results and limits: A reported reduction in N-insertions relative to the approximately 670-donor mean was seen in an Asian-associated ancestry cluster in a later analysis.

As regards this clone: The antigen is not known.

The CDR3 consists of 13 residues. The V end lost 2 bases, the J end lost 0 bases, and 2 bases lay between the germline ends. CDR1 is MDHEN, CDR2 SYDVKM, per germline. The PCR ran on 60 Vbeta and 13 Jbeta primers. TCRdb's table, derived via immunoSEQ multiplex PCR, lists solely in-frame clones and lacks some. The table records roughly 100,000 clones, about 72% of them present only once. The gene calls are TRBV28 and TRBJ1-3, with D unclear. Sequenced input: PBMCs. The sequence derives from a woman aged 55 to 70 in good health and CMV-seropositive. The DNA for the CDR3 is TGTGCCAGCAGTTTACTCTCTGGAAACACCATATATTTT. Its translation: CASSLLSGNTIYF.